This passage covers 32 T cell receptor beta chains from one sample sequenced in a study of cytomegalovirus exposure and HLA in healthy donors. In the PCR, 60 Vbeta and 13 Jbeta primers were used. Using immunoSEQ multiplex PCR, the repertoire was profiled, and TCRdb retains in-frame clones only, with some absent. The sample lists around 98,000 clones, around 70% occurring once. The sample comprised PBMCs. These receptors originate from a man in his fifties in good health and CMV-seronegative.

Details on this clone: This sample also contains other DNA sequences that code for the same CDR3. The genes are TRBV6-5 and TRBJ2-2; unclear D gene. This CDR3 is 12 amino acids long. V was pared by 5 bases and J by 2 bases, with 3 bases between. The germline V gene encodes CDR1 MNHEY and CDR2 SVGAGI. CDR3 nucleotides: TGTGCCAGCAGTCCAAACACCGGGGAGCTGTTTTTT. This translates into CASSPNTGELFF.

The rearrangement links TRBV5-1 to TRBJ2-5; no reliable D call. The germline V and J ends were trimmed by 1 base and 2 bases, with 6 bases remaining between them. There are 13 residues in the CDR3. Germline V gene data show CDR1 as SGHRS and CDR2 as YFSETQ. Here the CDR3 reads CASSLNRQETQYF. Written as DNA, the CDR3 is TGCGCCAGCAGCTTGAACAGACAAGAGACCCAGTACTTC.

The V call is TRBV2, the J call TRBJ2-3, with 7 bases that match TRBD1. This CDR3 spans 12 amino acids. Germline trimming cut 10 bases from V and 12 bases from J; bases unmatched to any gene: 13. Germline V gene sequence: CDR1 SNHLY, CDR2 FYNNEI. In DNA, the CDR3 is TGTGCCACCAGGACAGGACCCCTCAGTCAGTATTTT. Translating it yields CATRTGPLSQYF.

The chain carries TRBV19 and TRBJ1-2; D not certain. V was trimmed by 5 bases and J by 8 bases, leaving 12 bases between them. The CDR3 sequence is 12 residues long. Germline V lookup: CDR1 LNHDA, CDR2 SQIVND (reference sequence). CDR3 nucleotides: TGTGCCAGTAGTGTCGTAAACCAGGGCTACACCTTC. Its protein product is CASSVVNQGYTF.

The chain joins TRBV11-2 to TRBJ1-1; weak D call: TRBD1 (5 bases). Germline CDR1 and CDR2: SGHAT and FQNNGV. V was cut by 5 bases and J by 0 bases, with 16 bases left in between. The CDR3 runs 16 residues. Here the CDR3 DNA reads TGTGCCAGCAGCCTTCCTGTGGGCAGGGTGAACACTGAAGCTTTCTTT. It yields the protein CASSLPVGRVNTEAFF.

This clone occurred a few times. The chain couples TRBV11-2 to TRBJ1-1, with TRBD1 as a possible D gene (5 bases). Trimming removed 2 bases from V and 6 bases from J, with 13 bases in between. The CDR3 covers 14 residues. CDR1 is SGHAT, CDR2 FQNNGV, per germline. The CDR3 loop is CASSLSVREAEAFF. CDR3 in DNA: TGTGCCAGCAGCTTATCGGTCAGGGAGGCTGAAGCTTTCTTT.

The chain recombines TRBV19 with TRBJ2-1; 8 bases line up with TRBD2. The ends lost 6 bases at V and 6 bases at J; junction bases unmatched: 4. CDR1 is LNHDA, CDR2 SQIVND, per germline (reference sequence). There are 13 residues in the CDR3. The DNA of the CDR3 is TGTGCCAGTAGCACTAGCGGACGCAATGAGCAGTTCTTC. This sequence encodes CASSTSGRNEQFF. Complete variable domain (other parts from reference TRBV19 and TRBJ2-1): DGGITQSPKYLFRKEGQNVTLSCEQNLNHDAMYWYRQDPGQGLRLIYYSQIVNDFQKGDIAEGYSVSREKKESFPLTVTSAQKNPTAFYLCASSTSGRNEQFFGPGTRLTVL.

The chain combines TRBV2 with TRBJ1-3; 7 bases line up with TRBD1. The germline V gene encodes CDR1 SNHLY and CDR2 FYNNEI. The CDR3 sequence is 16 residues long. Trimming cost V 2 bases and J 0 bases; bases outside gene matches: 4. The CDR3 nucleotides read TGTGCCAGCAGTGAACTGGCAGGGGGCTCTGGAAACACCATATATTTT. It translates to CASSELAGGSGNTIYF.

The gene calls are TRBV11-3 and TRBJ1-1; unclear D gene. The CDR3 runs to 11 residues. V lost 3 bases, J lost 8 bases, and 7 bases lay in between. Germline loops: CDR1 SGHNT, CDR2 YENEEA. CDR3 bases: TGTGCCAGCAGCTTTAGAGGCGAAGCTTTCTTT. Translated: CASSFRGEAFF.

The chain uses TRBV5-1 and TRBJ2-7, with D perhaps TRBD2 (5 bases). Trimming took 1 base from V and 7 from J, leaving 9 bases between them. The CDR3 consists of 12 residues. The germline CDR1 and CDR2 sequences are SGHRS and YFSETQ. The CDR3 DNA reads TGCGCCAGCAGCTTGATCGGGGAAGAGCAGTACTTC. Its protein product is CASSLIGEEQYF.

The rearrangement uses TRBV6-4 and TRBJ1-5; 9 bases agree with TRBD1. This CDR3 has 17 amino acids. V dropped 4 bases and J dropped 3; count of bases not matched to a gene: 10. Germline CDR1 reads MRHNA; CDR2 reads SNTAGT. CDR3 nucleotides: TGTGCCAGCAGTGGCCCGCCGGGACAGGGACCCAATCAGCCCCAGCATTTT. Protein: CASSGPPGQGPNQPQHF.

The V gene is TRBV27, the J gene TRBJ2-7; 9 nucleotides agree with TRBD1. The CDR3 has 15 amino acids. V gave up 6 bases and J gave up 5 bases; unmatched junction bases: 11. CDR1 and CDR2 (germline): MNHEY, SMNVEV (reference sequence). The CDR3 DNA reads TGTGCCAGCAGCCCTGACAGGGGGGCGCTCCACGAGCAGTACTTC. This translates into CASSPDRGALHEQYF.

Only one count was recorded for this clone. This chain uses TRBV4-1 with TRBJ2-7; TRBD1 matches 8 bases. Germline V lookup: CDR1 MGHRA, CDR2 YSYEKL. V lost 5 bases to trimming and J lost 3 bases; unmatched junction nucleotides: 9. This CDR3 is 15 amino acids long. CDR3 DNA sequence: TGCGCCAGCAGCGAACAGGGGGTCCCCCACTACGAGCAGTACTTC. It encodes CASSEQGVPHYEQYF.

CDR3 DNA: TGTGCCAGCAGTATGAGACAGGACTCCTACAATGAGCAGTTCTTC. This codes for CASSMRQDSYNEQFF. The gene calls are TRBV27 and TRBJ2-1, with D maybe TRBD1 (6 bases). The CDR3 length is 15 residues. Germline CDR1 and CDR2: MNHEY and SMNVEV (reference sequence). Trimming removed 5 bases at V and 0 bases at J, with 11 bases between.

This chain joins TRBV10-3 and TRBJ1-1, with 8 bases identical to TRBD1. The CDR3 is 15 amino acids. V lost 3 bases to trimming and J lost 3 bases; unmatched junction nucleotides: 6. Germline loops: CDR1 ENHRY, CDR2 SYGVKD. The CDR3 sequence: CAISDRGLWDTEAFF. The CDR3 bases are TGTGCCATCAGTGACAGGGGGCTTTGGGACACTGAAGCTTTCTTT.

The CDR3: CASSDQGGSYEQYF. The CDR3 DNA is TGCGCCAGCAGCGATCAGGGGGGCTCCTACGAGCAGTACTTC. The chain joins TRBV5-1 to TRBJ2-7, with D perhaps TRBD1 (7 bases). This CDR3 spans 14 amino acids. The germline V gene has CDR1 SGHRS and CDR2 YFSETQ. The ends were cut back, 4 bases at V and 0 bases at J, with 11 bases in the middle.

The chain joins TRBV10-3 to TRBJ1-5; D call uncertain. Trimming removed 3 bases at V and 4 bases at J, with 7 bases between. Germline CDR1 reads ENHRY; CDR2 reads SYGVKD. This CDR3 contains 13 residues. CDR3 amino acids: CAISDTGNQPQHF. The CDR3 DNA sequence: TGTGCCATCAGTGATACGGGGAATCAGCCCCAGCATTTT.

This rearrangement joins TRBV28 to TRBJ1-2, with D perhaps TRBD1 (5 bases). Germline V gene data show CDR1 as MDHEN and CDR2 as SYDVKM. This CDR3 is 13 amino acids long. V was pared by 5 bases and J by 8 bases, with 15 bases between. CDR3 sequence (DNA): TGTGCCAGCAGTCCGGGGGGGGTTGTAGGCTACACCTTC. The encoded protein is CASSPGGVVGYTF.

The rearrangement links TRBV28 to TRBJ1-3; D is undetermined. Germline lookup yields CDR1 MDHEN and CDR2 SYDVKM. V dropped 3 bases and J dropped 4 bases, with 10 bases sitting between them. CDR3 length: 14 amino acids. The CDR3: CASSFEEGGNTIYF. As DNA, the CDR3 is TGTGCCAGCAGTTTCGAGGAGGGAGGAAACACCATATATTTT.

The CDR3 protein is CATRTGGMYNSPLHF. DNA for the CDR3: TGTGCCACCAGGACAGGGGGAATGTATAATTCACCCCTCCACTTT. V usage is TRBV10-3 and J usage is TRBJ1-6; 10 bases are shared with TRBD1. The CDR3 extends over 15 amino acids. The trim removed 10 bases at V and 4 bases at J, leaving 7 bases unmatched. Germline lookup yields CDR1 ENHRY and CDR2 SYGVKD.

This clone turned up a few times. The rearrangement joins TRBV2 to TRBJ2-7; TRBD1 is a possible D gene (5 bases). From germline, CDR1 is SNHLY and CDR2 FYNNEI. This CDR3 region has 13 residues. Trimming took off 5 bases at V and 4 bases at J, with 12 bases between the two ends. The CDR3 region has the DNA TGTGCCAGCAGTCTAAGACAGACATACGAGCAGTACTTC. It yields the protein CASSLRQTYEQYF. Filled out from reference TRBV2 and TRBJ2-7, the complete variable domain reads EPEVTQTPSHQVTQMGQEVILRCVPISNHLYFYWYRQILGQKVEFLVSFYNNEISEKSEIFDDQFSVERPDGSNFTLKIRSTKLEDSAMYFCASSLRQTYEQYFGPGTRLTVT.

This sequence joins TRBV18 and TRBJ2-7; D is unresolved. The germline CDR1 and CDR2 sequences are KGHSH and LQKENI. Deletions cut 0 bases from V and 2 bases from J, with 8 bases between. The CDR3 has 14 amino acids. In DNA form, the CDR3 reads TGTGCCAGCTCACCACCGTCAGACACCTACGAGCAGTACTTC. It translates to CASSPPSDTYEQYF.

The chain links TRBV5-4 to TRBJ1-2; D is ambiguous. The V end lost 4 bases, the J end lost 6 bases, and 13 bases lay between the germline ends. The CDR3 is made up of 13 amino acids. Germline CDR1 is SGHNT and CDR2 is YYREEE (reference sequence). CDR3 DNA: TGTGCCAGCAGCCGTCCGTTTCCGGATGGCTACACCTTC. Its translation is CASSRPFPDGYTF.

The CDR3: CASKGTGWTDTQYF. CDR3 nucleotide sequence: TGTGCCAGCAAAGGGACAGGGTGGACAGATACGCAGTATTTT. This sequence joins TRBV28 and TRBJ2-3; 9 nucleotides align to TRBD1. V shed 7 bases and J 3 bases; nucleotides not matched to a gene: 5. From germline, CDR1 is MDHEN and CDR2 SYDVKM. The CDR3 loop spans 14 amino acids. Looking up the rest from reference TRBV28 and TRBJ2-3 gives the full variable domain: DVKVTQSSRYLVKRTGEKVFLECVQDMDHENMFWYRQDPGLGLRLIYFSYDVKMKEKGDIPEGYSVSREKKERFSLILESASTNQTSMYLCASKGTGWTDTQYFGPGTRLTVL.

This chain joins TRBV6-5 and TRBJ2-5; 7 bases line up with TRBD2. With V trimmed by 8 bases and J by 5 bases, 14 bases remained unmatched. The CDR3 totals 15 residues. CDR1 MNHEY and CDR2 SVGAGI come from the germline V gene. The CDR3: CASGPRGDAWETQYF. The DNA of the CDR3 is TGTGCCAGCGGCCCCCGGGGGGACGCGTGGGAGACCCAGTACTTC.

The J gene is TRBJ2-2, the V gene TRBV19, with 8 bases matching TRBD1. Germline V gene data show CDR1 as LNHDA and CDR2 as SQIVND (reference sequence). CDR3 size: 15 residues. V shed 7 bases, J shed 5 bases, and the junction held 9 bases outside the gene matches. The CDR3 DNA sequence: TGTGCCAGTATGCAGGGGGCTGTTGGTACCGGGGAGCTGTTTTTT. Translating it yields CASMQGAVGTGELFF.

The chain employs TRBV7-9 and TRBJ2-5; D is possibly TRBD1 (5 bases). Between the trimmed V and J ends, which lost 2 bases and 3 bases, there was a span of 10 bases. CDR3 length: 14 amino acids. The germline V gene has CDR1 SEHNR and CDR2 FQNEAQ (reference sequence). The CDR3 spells CASSLYDRKETQYF. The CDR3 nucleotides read TGTGCCAGCAGCTTATATGACAGAAAAGAGACCCAGTACTTC.

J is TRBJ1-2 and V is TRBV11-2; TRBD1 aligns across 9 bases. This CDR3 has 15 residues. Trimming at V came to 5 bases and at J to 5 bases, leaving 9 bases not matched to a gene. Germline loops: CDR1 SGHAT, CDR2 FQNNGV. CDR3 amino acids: CASSHLGQGRYGYTF. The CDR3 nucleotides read TGTGCCAGCAGCCACCTGGGACAGGGTCGATATGGCTACACCTTC. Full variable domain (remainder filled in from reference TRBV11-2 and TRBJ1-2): EAGVAQSPRYKIIEKRQSVAFWCNPISGHATLYWYQQILGQGPKLLIQFQNNGVVDDSQLPKDRFSAERLKGVDSTLKIQPAKLEDSAVYLCASSHLGQGRYGYTFGSGTRLTVV.

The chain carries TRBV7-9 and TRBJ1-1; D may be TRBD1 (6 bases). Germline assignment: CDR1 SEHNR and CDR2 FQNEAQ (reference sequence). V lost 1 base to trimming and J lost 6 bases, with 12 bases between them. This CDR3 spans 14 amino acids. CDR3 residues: CASSLEQGAAEAFF. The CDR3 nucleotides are TGTGCCAGCAGCTTAGAACAGGGAGCTGCTGAAGCTTTCTTT.

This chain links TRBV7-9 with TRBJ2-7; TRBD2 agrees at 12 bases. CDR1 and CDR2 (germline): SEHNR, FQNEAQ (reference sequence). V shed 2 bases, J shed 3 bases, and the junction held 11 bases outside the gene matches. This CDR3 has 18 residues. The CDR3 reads CASSLSASGRAGLYEQYF. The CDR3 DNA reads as TGTGCCAGCAGCTTATCCGCTAGCGGGAGGGCCGGGCTCTACGAGCAGTACTTC.

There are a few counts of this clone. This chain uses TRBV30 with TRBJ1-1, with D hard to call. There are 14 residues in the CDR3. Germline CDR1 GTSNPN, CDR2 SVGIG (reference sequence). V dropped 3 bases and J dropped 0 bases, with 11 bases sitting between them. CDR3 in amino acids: CAWRAPGMNTEAFF. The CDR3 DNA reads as TGTGCCTGGAGGGCCCCAGGTATGAACACTGAAGCTTTCTTT.

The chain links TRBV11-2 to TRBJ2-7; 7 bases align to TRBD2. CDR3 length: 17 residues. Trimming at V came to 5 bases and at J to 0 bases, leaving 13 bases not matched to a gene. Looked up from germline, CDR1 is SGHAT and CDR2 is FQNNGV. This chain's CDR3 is CASSPTPMGRDSYEQYF. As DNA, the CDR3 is TGTGCCAGCAGCCCGACTCCAATGGGGAGGGACTCCTACGAGCAGTACTTC.